This T cell receptor (beta chain) was identified during a study of metastatic and nonmetastatic thyroid tumors (dated by TCRdb to the early 2020s). With respect to the entire study: Repertoires were compared across peripheral blood and tumor or nodule tissue samples from malignant and benign thyroid patients. Paper-wide results and their limitations: In both blood and tumor samples, malignant tumors were reported to have significantly higher TCR beta diversity than benign nodules.

The CDR3 spans 16 residues, from the cysteine through the phenylalanine. CDR3 DNA is the only sequence kept; it has 48 bases, read in frame from the first base. CDR1 MNHEY and CDR2 SVGAGI were looked up in the germline V gene. The germline ends are 13 bases apart after V is trimmed by 0 bases and J by 4 bases. No patient had received any treatment before thyroid surgery. Using T-cell receptor beta sequencing, the study looked back at clinical samples from patients collected from about 2012 to 2018. In its sample, this clone was seen many times. Its cognate antigen has yet to be identified. Per-nucleotide qualities are absent, and no much larger clonotype sits a single base away. Receptor libraries were prepared by PCR. These reads were obtained on an Illumina HiSeq 4000. The TCR beta-chain CDR3 region of each patient was profiled by high-throughput sequencing. In the authors' own workflow: Drawing on CDR3 differences between clinicopathological groups, the researchers built a classifier meant to tell apart patients with distant-metastatic papillary thyroid cancer. The Shannon index was used to measure repertoire diversity, and the Morisita-Horn index was used to measure how similar tumor and blood repertoires were. TCRdb reworked the public reads: Q25 trimming with fastp, MiXCR clone assembly, productive beta chains retained. The V and J calls shown here were made by TCRdb, not taken from the authors' results. In all, the sample holds around 40,000 clones, and about 15% of those were seen once. 5.5% to 7% of the sample rests with the top ten.

Sequenced input: blood. Recombination linked TRBV6-5 to TRBJ2-1, and TRBD2 may be the D gene, going by 6 matching bases. The sequence derives from a male donor with papillary thyroid cancer or a benign thyroid nodule (not recorded which). Some clones in this sample may be carry-over from other donors' samples. The CDR3 region reads CASSYSSLAHYNEQFF. The nucleotides read TGTGCCAGCAGTTACTCGAGCCTAGCGCATTACAATGAGCAGTTCTTC.